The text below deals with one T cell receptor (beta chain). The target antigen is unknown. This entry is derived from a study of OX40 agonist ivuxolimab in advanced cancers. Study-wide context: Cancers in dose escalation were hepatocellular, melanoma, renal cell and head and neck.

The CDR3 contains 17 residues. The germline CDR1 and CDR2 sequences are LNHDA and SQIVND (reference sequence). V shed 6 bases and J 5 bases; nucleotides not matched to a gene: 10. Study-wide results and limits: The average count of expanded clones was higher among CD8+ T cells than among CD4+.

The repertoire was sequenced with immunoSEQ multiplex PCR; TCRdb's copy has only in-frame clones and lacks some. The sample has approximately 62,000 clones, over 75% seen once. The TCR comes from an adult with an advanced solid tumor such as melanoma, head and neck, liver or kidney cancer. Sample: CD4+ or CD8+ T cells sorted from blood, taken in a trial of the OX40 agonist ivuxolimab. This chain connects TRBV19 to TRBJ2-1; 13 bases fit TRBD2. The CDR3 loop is CASRPGLAGRLNNEQFF. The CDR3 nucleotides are TGTGCCAGTAGGCCGGGACTAGCGGGGAGATTGAACAATGAGCAGTTCTTC.